This TCR beta chain appears in the sequencing data of a study of shared clonotypes between healthy human individuals. Study at large: Each donor's CD8 memory used one plate, CD8 naive two, each CD4 subset three.

Per germline, CDR1 MNHEY and CDR2 SVGAGI. Trimming took off 7 bases at V and 2 bases at J, with 9 bases between the two ends. The CDR3 is 12 amino acids. General study results and limits: The study drew on few donors, limiting represented genetic and exposure-history diversity.

The deep-level immunoSEQ assay was used. Repertoires were generated with immunoSEQ multiplex PCR, while TCRdb's copy carries only in-frame clones and drops some. The sample has 950,000 to 1,100,000 clones, about 76% seen once; the top ten hold approximately 1.5%. In the case of this clone: Its antigen is currently unknown.

The rearrangement joins TRBV6-5 to TRBJ2-7; tentative D call: TRBD1 (5 bases). Sequences were obtained from memory CD4+ T cells sorted from blood. Subset defined: CD45RA-negative fraction. The TCR was taken from a young man in good health. The CDR3 here is CASTDITYEQYF. The CDR3 region has the DNA TGTGCCAGCACGGACATTACCTACGAGCAGTACTTC.